This T cell receptor (beta chain) comes out of a study of prognosis after radiotherapy for stage I lung cancer. Study-wide background: A biologically effective dose of at least 100 Gy came via 3-5 SBRT fractions. Concurrent therapy was given to no patient receiving stereotactic body radiotherapy.

CDR3 length equals 11 residues. Trimming removed 4 bases at V and 5 bases at J, with 5 bases between. From germline, CDR1 is KGHDR and CDR2 SFDVKD. This clonotype was found many times. Genomic DNA served as the source from which two-round multiplex PCR generated TCR beta CDR3 amplicons. Round-one PCR had primers specific to each TRBV and TRBJ gene. Amplification in the second PCR round was performed with universal primers. TCRdb redid the calling of the multiplex PCR reads with MiXCR, one entry per CDR3 protein. The repertoire holds some 39,000 distinct CDR3 sequences, with around 22% as singletons. This material consisted of PBMCs, taken before or after stereotactic body radiation therapy (not recorded which). The chain is built from TRBV24-1 and TRBJ2-7; D tentatively fits TRBD1 or TRBD2 (5 bases each). The receptor was isolated from a donor at least 50 years old with non-small cell lung cancer. CDR3 DNA: TGTGCCACCAGTGAGGGGGACGAGCAGTACTTC. This codes for CATSEGDEQYF.